One and the same sample provided the 12 T cell receptor beta chains below, sequenced in a study of blood T cell repertoires in COVID-19. Data came from immunoSEQ multiplex PCR; TCRdb stores just in-frame clones and leaves some out. The top ten hold 5% of the sample, which has some 100,000 clones, roughly 88% seen once. The sample consisted of peripheral blood. These receptors were taken from a human donor in a cohort sampled during active COVID-19.

The J gene is TRBJ2-2, the V gene TRBV15; D unresolved. This CDR3 has 14 residues. Germline CDR1 reads LNHNV; CDR2 reads YYDKDF (reference sequence). V gave up 5 bases and J gave up 5 bases, with 12 bases separating them. The CDR3 DNA is TGTGCCACCAGCCGCGTTATCGGGACCGGGGAGCTGTTTTTT. Amino acid sequence: CATSRVIGTGELFF.

The J gene is TRBJ1-1, the V gene TRBV7-3, with D uncertain. Germline V gene data show CDR1 as SGHTA and CDR2 as FQGTGA. CDR3 length: 14 amino acids. V lost 1 base, J lost 1 base, and 7 bases lay in between. CDR3 bases: TGTGCCAGCAGCTTAAATTCAGGGAACACTGAAGCTTTCTTT. It specifies CASSLNSGNTEAFF. The full variable domain, its missing parts supplied by reference TRBV7-3 and TRBJ1-1, is GAGVSQTPSNKVTEKGKYVELRCDPISGHTALYWYRQSLGQGPEFLIYFQGTGAADDSGLPNDRFFAVRPEGSVSTLKIQRTERGDSAVYLCASSLNSGNTEAFFGQGTRLTVV.

The CDR3 reads CASSLGIQETQYF. CDR3 sequence (DNA): TGTGCCAGCAGCTTAGGTATTCAAGAGACCCAGTACTTC. The V call is TRBV7-9, the J call TRBJ2-5, with D uncertain. Germline-derived CDR1 and CDR2 are SEHNR and FQNEAQ (reference sequence). Trimming left V 1 base short and J 2 bases short, with 5 bases between. CDR3 size: 13 residues. Full variable domain (rest looked up from reference TRBV7-9 and TRBJ2-5): DTGVSQNPRHKITKRGQNVTFRCDPISEHNRLYWYRQTLGQGPEFLTYFQNEAQLEKSRLLSDRFSAERPKGSFSTLEIQRTEQGDSAMYLCASSLGIQETQYFGPGTRLLVL.

The chain combines TRBV6-5 with TRBJ1-2; 9 bases are shared with TRBD1. CDR3 length equals 13 residues. V shed 10 bases and J 1 base; nucleotides not matched to a gene: 4. Germline V gives CDR1 MNHEY, CDR2 SVGAGI. The CDR3 region is CAIRQGDNYGYTF. For the CDR3, the DNA is TGTGCCATCCGACAGGGGGATAACTATGGCTACACCTTC.

This rearrangement joins TRBV28 to TRBJ2-1; 13 nucleotides align to TRBD2. The CDR3 length is 15 residues. V lost 1 base, J lost 11 bases, and 5 bases stayed unmatched. Germline lookup yields CDR1 MDHEN and CDR2 SYDVKM. This chain's CDR3 is CASSLSGTSGVKQFF. The CDR3 region has the DNA TGTGCCAGCAGTTTATCCGGGACTAGCGGGGTTAAGCAGTTCTTC.

The chain carries TRBV10-3 and TRBJ2-1, with TRBD2 matching 11 bases. The V segment lost 5 bases and the J segment 3 bases; nucleotides outside the gene matches: 3. The V gene's germline CDR1 is ENHRY and CDR2 SYGVKD. The CDR3 contains 15 residues. Here the CDR3 reads CAISPGTSGYNEQFF. Here the CDR3 DNA reads TGTGCCATCAGTCCCGGGACTAGCGGCTACAATGAGCAGTTCTTC.

The sample holds one count of this clone. This sequence joins TRBV3-1 (or the pseudogene TRBV3-2) and TRBJ2-1; 8 bases map to TRBD1. CDR1 is LGHDT, CDR2 YNNKEL, per germline (reference sequence). The CDR3 has 15 residues. V lost 0 bases and J lost 7; bases outside the gene matches: 5. The CDR3, as DNA: TGTGCCAGCAGCCAAGACAGGGGGCAGTGGAATGAGCAGTTCTTC. Its translation: CASSQDRGQWNEQFF.

The chain links TRBV15 to TRBJ2-7; 7 bases are a match to TRBD1. This CDR3 has 16 amino acids. J was trimmed by 5 bases and V by 1 base; bases with no gene match: 11. CDR1 LNHNV and CDR2 YYDKDF come from the germline V gene (reference sequence). The CDR3 DNA is TGTGCCACCAGCAGAGGCCGCCGGGGACAGTTCCACGAGCAGTACTTC. Its translation: CATSRGRRGQFHEQYF.

V gene TRBV12-3 or TRBV12-4 combines with J gene TRBJ1-6; tentative D call: TRBD1 (5 bases). The CDR3 spans 13 residues. V lost 3 bases to trimming and J lost 10 bases, with 10 bases between them. The CDR3 nucleotides are TGTGCCAGCAGTTTGCAGGGTTTATCACCCCTCCACTTT. It is translated as CASSLQGLSPLHF.

The chain uses TRBV12-3 or TRBV12-4 and TRBJ2-1; TRBD1 might be the D (6 bases). This CDR3 region has 12 residues. The V end lost 6 bases, the J end lost 6 bases, and 9 bases lay between the germline ends. DNA of the CDR3: TGTGCCAGCAGCCCACAGGGCAATGAGCAGTTCTTC. Amino acids: CASSPQGNEQFF.

J is TRBJ1-1 and V is TRBV28, with D perhaps TRBD1 (5 bases). The germline V gene has CDR1 MDHEN and CDR2 SYDVKM. V lost 2 bases to trimming and J lost 3 bases, with 19 bases between them. The CDR3 contains 17 residues. CDR3 residues: CASSLNRWGSGYTEAFF. The DNA for the CDR3 is TGTGCCAGCAGTTTAAACAGGTGGGGGAGCGGGTACACTGAAGCTTTCTTT. Filled out from reference TRBV28 and TRBJ1-1, the complete variable domain reads DVKVTQSSRYLVKRTGEKVFLECVQDMDHENMFWYRQDPGLGLRLIYFSYDVKMKEKGDIPEGYSVSREKKERFSLILESASTNQTSMYLCASSLNRWGSGYTEAFFGQGTRLTVV.

This chain links TRBV3-1 (or the pseudogene TRBV3-2) with TRBJ2-5, with 9 nucleotides matching TRBD2. The germline gives CDR1 LGHDT, CDR2 YNNKEL (reference sequence). J lost 0 bases, V lost 4 bases, and 15 bases had no gene match. The CDR3 contains 19 residues. The CDR3 loop reads CASSRWSNWPSGDQETQYF. CDR3 DNA sequence: TGTGCCAGCAGCCGGTGGTCTAATTGGCCTAGCGGGGACCAAGAGACCCAGTACTTC.